The sequence of this T cell receptor beta chain was determined in a study of beta chain features in type 1 diabetes. Study-wide background: Examined across all samples were some 110 million sorted cells.

The whole isolated RNA underwent reverse transcription, so sequencing captured expressed TCRB transcripts. Sequenced by immunoSEQ multiplex PCR; TCRdb stores in-frame clones only, minus some. The table has approximately 250,000 clones, 13% to 15% seen once. This clone turned up a few times. What it recognizes is unknown. Trimming at V came to 0 bases and at J to 0 bases, leaving 13 bases not matched to a gene. Germline V gene data show CDR1 as SGHAT and CDR2 as FQDESV (reference sequence). This CDR3 is built from 19 residues. Overall study results and limits: People with Type 1 diabetes carried modestly yet significantly shorter TCRB CDR3s in all four CD4+ subsets.

Sequencing input: naive CD4+ T cells from blood. The TCR comes from a woman in her thirties or forties in good health. V usage is TRBV11-1 and J usage is TRBJ1-2, with 7 bases lining up with TRBD1. As DNA, the CDR3 is TGTGCCAGCAGCTTAGCGGGACAGCGGATCACCTTAGCTAACTATGGCTACACCTTC. Residues: CASSLAGQRITLANYGYTF.